Below, 16 T cell receptor beta chains from the same sample are listed, as sequenced in a study of vaccination and CD4 T cells after COVID-19. Their recognized antigens are unknown. Treatment denoted: approximately 9-day PBMC culture with coronavirus spike peptide pools or control peptides (ViraFEST assay). CD4+ T cells that had been cultured provided DNA sequenced with the Oncomine TCR Beta short-read assay. TCRdb recomputed calls from the PCR reads with MiXCR, one row per CDR3 protein. Of under 25,000 distinct CDR3 sequences listed, around 40% are singletons. The material sequenced was CD4+ T cells from blood, cultured in vitro, taken before SARS-CoV-2 vaccination. These receptors were obtained from a human donor who had recovered from COVID-19.

This chain connects TRBV10-3 to TRBJ1-3; D ambiguous. Looked up from germline, CDR1 is ENHRY and CDR2 is SYGVKD. V lost 11 bases to trimming and J lost 0 bases, with 23 bases between them. The CDR3 spans 17 residues. The CDR3 nucleotides read TGTGCCGCCGACCCCACATTGGATGGCTTCTCTGGAAACACCATATATTTT. Translation gives CAADPTLDGFSGNTIYF.

V gene TRBV18 combines with J gene TRBJ2-2, with 7 bases that match TRBD2. The germline gives CDR1 KGHSH, CDR2 LQKENI. CDR3 length: 15 residues. V lost 1 base, J lost 2 bases, and 1 base stayed unmatched. CDR3 DNA: TGTGCCAGCTCACCACAGGGACTAAACACCGGGGAGCTGTTTTTT. This encodes CASSPQGLNTGELFF.

This clonotype has just a few counts. V and J are TRBV11-3 and TRBJ1-5, with TRBD1 identical over 7 bases. The V gene end was trimmed by 6 bases and the J gene end by 7 bases; junction bases not matched to a gene: 12. The CDR3 has 15 residues. The germline gives CDR1 SGHNT, CDR2 YENEEA. CDR3 protein: CASSVEGALRQPQHF. The CDR3 bases are TGTGCCAGCAGTGTAGAGGGGGCCCTGAGGCAGCCCCAGCATTTT.

This clonotype was found a few times. V usage is TRBV6-1 and J usage is TRBJ1-2; possibly TRBD1 for D (6 bases). V gave up 6 bases and J gave up 4 bases, with 21 bases separating them. Germline CDR1 and CDR2: MNHNS and SASEGT. The CDR3 runs to 16 residues. Here the CDR3 reads CASSPTRQVGAYGYTF. CDR3 DNA sequence: TGTGCCAGCAGCCCCACCCGACAGGTTGGGGCCTATGGCTACACCTTC.

The chain couples TRBV20-1 to TRBJ2-1; 7 positions agree with TRBD2. The CDR3 is 13 amino acids. CDR1 is DFQATT and CDR2 is SNEGSKA in the germline V gene (reference sequence). V shed 6 bases, J shed 4 bases, and the junction held 6 bases outside the gene matches. The CDR3 loop reads CSAAVSGYNEQFF. CDR3 coding DNA: TGCAGTGCGGCGGTTAGCGGGTACAATGAGCAGTTCTTC.

The chain joins TRBV30 to TRBJ1-2; D is unclear. In germline, CDR1 is GTSNPN, CDR2 SVGIG (reference sequence). The CDR3 covers 15 residues. Trimming took off 2 bases at V and 2 bases at J, with 15 bases between the two ends. CDR3 protein: CAWSRMAVTNYGYTF. The CDR3 coding sequence is TGTGCCTGGAGTCGAATGGCAGTGACCAACTATGGCTACACCTTC.

The chain employs TRBV19 and TRBJ2-1; 7 bases match TRBD1. This CDR3 is built from 13 residues. Unmatched junction bases numbered 4, after V lost 9 bases and J lost 2 bases. The germline gives CDR1 LNHDA, CDR2 SQIVND (reference sequence). CDR3 DNA sequence: TGTGCCAGCAGACAGGGCCCCTACAATGAGCAGTTCTTC. Translated: CASRQGPYNEQFF. The full variable domain, with the rest looked up from reference TRBV19 and TRBJ2-1, is DGGITQSPKYLFRKEGQNVTLSCEQNLNHDAMYWYRQDPGQGLRLIYYSQIVNDFQKGDIAEGYSVSREKKESFPLTVTSAQKNPTAFYLCASRQGPYNEQFFGPGTRLTVL.

The chain is built from TRBV9 and TRBJ2-1; 8 bases are a match to TRBD2. After removal of 4 bases from V and 0 bases from J, the junction contained 3 bases not matched to a gene. Germline V gene sequence: CDR1 SGDLS, CDR2 YYNGEE. The CDR3 totals 15 residues. CDR3 loop: CASSLAGSSYNEQFF. The DNA of the CDR3 is TGTGCCAGCAGCTTAGCGGGGAGCTCCTACAATGAGCAGTTCTTC.

This sequence joins TRBV7-2 and TRBJ2-3, with D unresolved. Trimming took 2 bases from V and 6 from J, leaving 12 bases between them. The germline CDR1 and CDR2 sequences are SGHTA and FQGNSA. This CDR3 spans 14 amino acids. CDR3 coding DNA: TGTGCCAGCAGCTTAATAGGGTCCACTGATACGCAGTATTTT. Its translation: CASSLIGSTDTQYF.

This clonotype has just a few counts. The chain combines TRBV10-3 with TRBJ1-2; no clear D. Deletions cut 2 bases from V and 4 bases from J, with 11 bases between. This CDR3 has 14 residues. Germline V gene sequence: CDR1 ENHRY, CDR2 SYGVKD. Here the CDR3 reads CAISEEGVVYGYTF. CDR3 bases: TGTGCCATCAGTGAGGAAGGAGTGGTCTATGGCTACACCTTC.

A single count supports this clonotype. This chain joins TRBV7-2 and TRBJ1-3; 7 bases map to TRBD1. V lost 4 bases to trimming and J lost 0 bases; unmatched junction nucleotides: 3. The CDR3 is made up of 15 amino acids. Looked up from germline, CDR1 is SGHTA and CDR2 is FQGNSA. CDR3 nucleotides: TGTGCCAGCAGCTCAGACAGGGCCTCTGGAAACACCATATATTTT. Residues: CASSSDRASGNTIYF.

The chain uses TRBV5-1 and TRBJ2-7; 9 positions agree with TRBD1. In germline, CDR1 is SGHRS, CDR2 YFSETQ. This CDR3 is 15 amino acids long. J lost 3 bases, V lost 3 bases, and 7 bases had no gene match. The chain's CDR3 is CASSWSGTGNYEQYF. CDR3 nucleotide sequence: TGCGCCAGCAGCTGGTCCGGGACAGGGAACTACGAGCAGTACTTC.

The chain couples TRBV20-1 to TRBJ2-1; 13 bases line up with TRBD2. Germline CDR1 DFQATT, CDR2 SNEGSKA (reference sequence). The CDR3 contains 15 residues. Trimming cost V 1 base and J 8 bases; bases outside gene matches: 5. For the CDR3, the DNA is TGCAGTGCTAGAGTCCCAACTAGCGGGGGGGATGAGCAGTTCTTC. Translating it yields CSARVPTSGGDEQFF.

The J gene is TRBJ2-3, the V gene TRBV5-4; D may match TRBD1 or TRBD2 (5 bases each). V was trimmed by 0 bases and J by 5 bases, leaving 10 bases between them. This CDR3 has 14 amino acids. Per the germline V gene, CDR1 is SGHNT and CDR2 is YYREEE (reference sequence). As DNA, the CDR3 is TGTGCCAGCAGCTTGGCCCAGGGAGAAGATACGCAGTATTTT. It yields the protein CASSLAQGEDTQYF.

This clonotype is labeled as medium-sized. The rearrangement joins TRBV6-1 to TRBJ1-5; D is unclear. V was pared by 3 bases and J by 10 bases, with 13 bases between. The CDR3 runs to 13 residues. Per the germline V gene, CDR1 is MNHNS and CDR2 is SASEGT. The CDR3 region has the DNA TGTGCCAGCAGTGACATACGGGCTAGCCCCCAGCATTTT. This translates into CASSDIRASPQHF.

In nucleotides, the CDR3 is TGTGCCAGCACCCGGACAGGGGGCTCAGAGACCCAGTACTTC. Encoded protein: CASTRTGGSETQYF. V and J are TRBV12-3 or TRBV12-4 and TRBJ2-5, with 11 nucleotides matching TRBD1. V gave up 7 bases and J gave up 4 bases; unmatched junction bases: 5. The CDR3 totals 14 residues.